This T cell receptor beta chain was sequenced during a study of Ad26.COV2.S vaccination and SARS-CoV-2 variants. The CDR3 is 17 residues long. Between the trimmed V and J ends, which lost 3 bases and 8 bases, there was a span of 23 bases. Germline V lookup: CDR1 LNHNV, CDR2 YYDKDF (reference sequence). Treatment defined: over 15 received Ad26.COV2.S at low or high dose, single or two shots; about 5 received placebo; per-sample allocation not given. Sampling was performed 63 days after the first vaccine or placebo injection. Libraries were prepared by immunoSEQ multiplex PCR; TCRdb keeps only in-frame clonotypes and omits some of them. The table has around 300,000 clones, 88% seen once; the top ten hold about 6.4%.

This sequence was found in a person between 18 and 65 years old who received the Ad26.COV2.S COVID-19 vaccine or a placebo. The V gene is TRBV15, the J gene TRBJ2-1, with D possibly being TRBD2 (6 bases). The specimen comprised peripheral blood, sampled in a trial of Ad26.COV2.S vaccine versus placebo. Here the CDR3 reads CATSREGQFEGWDEQFF. DNA for the CDR3: TGTGCCACCAGCAGGGAGGGCCAGTTTGAAGGGTGGGATGAGCAGTTCTTC.